This T cell receptor (beta chain) was sequenced in a study of OX40 agonist ivuxolimab in advanced cancers. This clone was picked up one time. Trimming removed 0 bases from V and 1 base from J, with 5 bases in between. Looked up from germline, CDR1 is WNHNN and CDR2 is SYGVQD (reference sequence). This CDR3 spans 14 amino acids. Method: immunoSEQ multiplex PCR; TCRdb's copy keeps in-frame clones and lacks some. The repertoire holds about 15,000 clones, with over 75% as singletons. The sample consisted of CD4+ or CD8+ T cells sorted from blood, taken in a trial of the OX40 agonist ivuxolimab. The chain joins TRBV10-1 to TRBJ2-3, with D hard to call. The source of this sequence is an adult with an advanced solid tumor such as melanoma, head and neck, liver or kidney cancer. CDR3 sequence (DNA): TGCGCCAGCAGTGAGTCGATGGGCACAGATACGCAGTATTTT. It yields the protein CASSESMGTDTQYF.